This entry concerns a single TCR beta chain. Positive CCR7 selection of CD45RO-negative cells yielded the naive CD8 cells, and terminally differentiated effector memory CD45RA+ cells were excluded. This sample was included in a study of shared clonotypes between healthy human individuals. Trimming cost V 9 bases and J 1 base; bases outside gene matches: 5. The CDR3 extends over 14 amino acids. CDR1 ENHRY and CDR2 SYGVKD come from the germline V gene. The method was immunoSEQ multiplex PCR; TCRdb's version includes in-frame clones alone and lacks a portion of them. This sample has 2 million to 2.5 million clones, with 93% found just once.

The chain carries TRBV10-3 and TRBJ2-5; 10 bases agree with TRBD2. This clonotype was sampled from a man aged 18 to 29 in good health. Some clones in this sample may be carry-over from other donors' samples. Sequenced sample: naive CD8+ T cells from PBMCs. The DNA for the CDR3 is TGTGCCATTTCACTAGCGGGGACCCAAGAGACCCAGTACTTC. It translates to CAISLAGTQETQYF.